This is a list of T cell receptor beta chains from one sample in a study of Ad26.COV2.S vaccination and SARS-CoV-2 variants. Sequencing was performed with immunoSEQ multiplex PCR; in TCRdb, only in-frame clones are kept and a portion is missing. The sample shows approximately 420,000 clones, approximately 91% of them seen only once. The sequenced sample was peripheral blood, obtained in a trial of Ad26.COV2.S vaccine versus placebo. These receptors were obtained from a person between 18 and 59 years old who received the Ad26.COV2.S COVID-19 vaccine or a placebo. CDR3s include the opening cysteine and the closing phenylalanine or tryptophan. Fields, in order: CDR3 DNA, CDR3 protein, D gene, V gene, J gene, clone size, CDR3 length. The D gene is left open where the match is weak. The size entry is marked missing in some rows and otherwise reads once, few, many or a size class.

CDR3 DNA: TGTGCCAGCAGAACCACTAGGGGGCGAGGTGGCGGGGAGCTGTTTTTT
CDR3 protein: CASRTTRGRGGGELFF
D gene: TRBD1
V gene: TRBV11-2
J gene: TRBJ2-2
clone size: .
CDR3 length: 16

CDR3 DNA: TGCGCCAGCAGCCTGACTAGTGGTGGTGAGCAGTTCTTC
CDR3 protein: CASSLTSGGEQFF
D gene: .
V gene: TRBV5-1
J gene: TRBJ2-1
clone size: once
CDR3 length: 13

CDR3 DNA: TGTGCCAGCAGTTTCGGTACTAGAGGGGAGACCCAGTACTTC
CDR3 protein: CASSFGTRGETQYF
D gene: .
V gene: TRBV7-9
J gene: TRBJ2-5
clone size: .
CDR3 length: 14

CDR3 DNA: TGTGCCAGCAGCTCACGATGGGACTACGAGCAGTACTTC
CDR3 protein: CASSSRWDYEQYF
D gene: .
V gene: TRBV5-6
J gene: TRBJ2-7
clone size: .
CDR3 length: 13

CDR3 DNA: TGTGCCAGCAATGCAGGCCGCTCTGGGGCCAACGTCCTGACTTTC
CDR3 protein: CASNAGRSGANVLTF
D gene: .
V gene: TRBV2
J gene: TRBJ2-6
clone size: once
CDR3 length: 15

CDR3 DNA: TGCAGTGCTAGTGGGACTAGCGGGAAACAAGATACGCAGTATTTT
CDR3 protein: CSASGTSGKQDTQYF
D gene: TRBD2
V gene: TRBV20-1
J gene: TRBJ2-3
clone size: .
CDR3 length: 15

CDR3 DNA: TGCGCCAGCAGCCAAGATCCCAGAGCCTATGGCTACACCTTC
CDR3 protein: CASSQDPRAYGYTF
D gene: .
V gene: TRBV4-3
J gene: TRBJ1-2
clone size: few
CDR3 length: 14

CDR3 DNA: TGTGCCACCAGTGACACAGGGGGCGGCAATCAGCCCCAGCATTTT
CDR3 protein: CATSDTGGGNQPQHF
D gene: TRBD1
V gene: TRBV24-1
J gene: TRBJ1-5
clone size: once
CDR3 length: 15

CDR3 DNA: TGTGCCAGCTCCCTCGAGGAGGCCACGGGGGCTTTCTTT
CDR3 protein: CASSLEEATGAFF
D gene: .
V gene: TRBV18
J gene: TRBJ1-1
clone size: once
CDR3 length: 13

CDR3 DNA: TGTGCCAGCTCACCGTTAGGGTCTGGGGTTGCCAACGTCCTGACTTTC
CDR3 protein: CASSPLGSGVANVLTF
D gene: .
V gene: TRBV18
J gene: TRBJ2-6
clone size: .
CDR3 length: 16

CDR3 DNA: TGTGCCAGCACACGGCCAGGGGAAGAGACCCAGTACTTC
CDR3 protein: CASTRPGEETQYF
D gene: .
V gene: TRBV7-2
J gene: TRBJ2-5
clone size: .
CDR3 length: 13

CDR3 DNA: TGTGCCAGCAGCTTTGACAGGGGGAAAAACATTCAGTACTTC
CDR3 protein: CASSFDRGKNIQYF
D gene: TRBD1
V gene: TRBV7-2
J gene: TRBJ2-4
clone size: .
CDR3 length: 14

CDR3 DNA: TGTGCCAGCAGCCAAGGGGATTCAGGCACAGATACGCAGTATTTT
CDR3 protein: CASSQGDSGTDTQYF
D gene: .
V gene: TRBV3-1/TRBV3-2
J gene: TRBJ2-3
clone size: once
CDR3 length: 15

CDR3 DNA: TGTGCCAGCAGCCAGGACAGGGGTTCGCAAAAACTGTTTTTT
CDR3 protein: CASSQDRGSQKLFF
D gene: TRBD1
V gene: TRBV6-5
J gene: TRBJ1-4
clone size: .
CDR3 length: 14

CDR3 DNA: TGTGCCAGTAGTATTGGGTATGGCTACACCTTC
CDR3 protein: CASSIGYGYTF
D gene: .
V gene: TRBV19
J gene: TRBJ1-2
clone size: .
CDR3 length: 11

CDR3 DNA: TGTGCCAGCAGCCAAGATGTGGGGAAGAAGACCCAGTACTTC
CDR3 protein: CASSQDVGKKTQYF
D gene: .
V gene: TRBV3-1/TRBV3-2
J gene: TRBJ2-5
clone size: few
CDR3 length: 14

CDR3 DNA: TGTGCCAGCAGCCCTAACAATGAGCAGTTCTTC
CDR3 protein: CASSPNNEQFF
D gene: .
V gene: TRBV2
J gene: TRBJ2-1
clone size: .
CDR3 length: 11

CDR3 DNA: TGCGCCAGCAGCTTGGGGGACGGCTCCAATGAGCAGTTCTTC
CDR3 protein: CASSLGDGSNEQFF
D gene: .
V gene: TRBV5-1
J gene: TRBJ2-1
clone size: .
CDR3 length: 14

CDR3 DNA: TGCAGTGCTAGTTCGGACAGGGGTTCTTCGAACTATGGCTACACCTTC
CDR3 protein: CSASSDRGSSNYGYTF
D gene: TRBD1
V gene: TRBV20-1
J gene: TRBJ1-2
clone size: .
CDR3 length: 16

CDR3 DNA: TGTGCCAGCAACCAACACAATGAGCAGTTCTTC
CDR3 protein: CASNQHNEQFF
D gene: .
V gene: TRBV5-6
J gene: TRBJ2-1
clone size: .
CDR3 length: 11

CDR3 DNA: TGCGCCAGCAGCTCGGGGGGCGGTGGCACAGATACGCAGTATTTT
CDR3 protein: CASSSGGGGTDTQYF
D gene: .
V gene: TRBV4-1
J gene: TRBJ2-3
clone size: .
CDR3 length: 15

CDR3 DNA: TGTGCCAGCAGTTACTCTTGGGACAGACGCACTGAAGCTTTCTTT
CDR3 protein: CASSYSWDRRTEAFF
D gene: TRBD1
V gene: TRBV6-5
J gene: TRBJ1-1
clone size: .
CDR3 length: 15

CDR3 DNA: TGTGCCAGCAGCTTAGTCTTTACCGGGAGCCAAGAGACCCAGTACTTC
CDR3 protein: CASSLVFTGSQETQYF
D gene: .
V gene: TRBV7-2
J gene: TRBJ2-5
clone size: few
CDR3 length: 16

CDR3 DNA: TGTGCCAGCAGCTTAGCCGGACCTGAAGCTTTCTTT
CDR3 protein: CASSLAGPEAFF
D gene: .
V gene: TRBV7-8
J gene: TRBJ1-1
clone size: .
CDR3 length: 12

CDR3 DNA: TGTGCCAGCGGAACAGGGGAAGGGGGCTATGGCTACACCTTC
CDR3 protein: CASGTGEGGYGYTF
D gene: TRBD1
V gene: TRBV19
J gene: TRBJ1-2
clone size: .
CDR3 length: 14

CDR3 DNA: TGTGCCAGCAGCTTAGAGCGGGAGACAGTCTCTTTTAACTATGGCTACACCTTC
CDR3 protein: CASSLERETVSFNYGYTF
D gene: .
V gene: TRBV5-8
J gene: TRBJ1-2
clone size: .
CDR3 length: 18

CDR3 DNA: TGTGCCAGCAGCTTTTGGAGTGGCTACGAGCAGTACTTC
CDR3 protein: CASSFWSGYEQYF
D gene: .
V gene: TRBV11-2
J gene: TRBJ2-7
clone size: .
CDR3 length: 13

CDR3 DNA: TGTGCCAGCAGCTTCCCCGGGACCCCTGGGGATGAGCAGTTCTTC
CDR3 protein: CASSFPGTPGDEQFF
D gene: .
V gene: TRBV5-4
J gene: TRBJ2-1
clone size: .
CDR3 length: 15

CDR3 DNA: TGTGCCAGCAGTGAATCTCGAGGGGCGGGGGAAACAGATACGCAGTATTTT
CDR3 protein: CASSESRGAGETDTQYF
D gene: TRBD2
V gene: TRBV25-1
J gene: TRBJ2-3
clone size: few
CDR3 length: 17

CDR3 DNA: TGTGCCAGCAGCCAACAGGGATTTGGCTACACCTTC
CDR3 protein: CASSQQGFGYTF
D gene: .
V gene: TRBV9
J gene: TRBJ1-2
clone size: many
CDR3 length: 12

CDR3 DNA: TGCGCCAGCAGCTTGGGCAGGGGGTGGTCAGATACGCAGTATTTT
CDR3 protein: CASSLGRGWSDTQYF
D gene: TRBD1
V gene: TRBV5-1
J gene: TRBJ2-3
clone size: .
CDR3 length: 15

CDR3 DNA: TGTGCCAGCAGTGGCAGGGAGGGTACCTATGGCTACACCTTC
CDR3 protein: CASSGREGTYGYTF
D gene: .
V gene: TRBV5-8
J gene: TRBJ1-2
clone size: once
CDR3 length: 14

CDR3 DNA: TGTGCCAGCAGTGTCGGTAGCGGGGCAGAGACCCAGTACTTC
CDR3 protein: CASSVGSGAETQYF
D gene: TRBD2
V gene: TRBV2
J gene: TRBJ2-5
clone size: .
CDR3 length: 14

CDR3 DNA: TGCGCCAGCAGTATACAGGGGAACACTGAAGCTTTCTTT
CDR3 protein: CASSIQGNTEAFF
D gene: .
V gene: TRBV10-2
J gene: TRBJ1-1
clone size: .
CDR3 length: 13

CDR3 DNA: TGTGCCAGCAGGACGACAGGGGGAGGCACTGAAGCTTTCTTT
CDR3 protein: CASRTTGGGTEAFF
D gene: TRBD1
V gene: TRBV11-2
J gene: TRBJ1-1
clone size: few
CDR3 length: 14

CDR3 DNA: TGTGCCAGCAGCTTCTTGACACGTTATTCACCCCTCCACTTT
CDR3 protein: CASSFLTRYSPLHF
D gene: .
V gene: TRBV5-5
J gene: TRBJ1-6
clone size: once
CDR3 length: 14

CDR3 DNA: TGTGCCAGCAGCTTAGCGGGGGGGCTAAGCACAGATACGCAGTATTTT
CDR3 protein: CASSLAGGLSTDTQYF
D gene: .
V gene: TRBV7-9
J gene: TRBJ2-3
clone size: .
CDR3 length: 16

CDR3 DNA: TGTGCCAGCAGCTTAGGAGCCGGGCGGGGCATGAACACTGAAGCTTTCTTT
CDR3 protein: CASSLGAGRGMNTEAFF
D gene: .
V gene: TRBV11-2
J gene: TRBJ1-1
clone size: once
CDR3 length: 17

CDR3 DNA: TGTGCCAGCTCAACGACAGGGGCAGGAGGCAATCAGCCCCAGCATTTT
CDR3 protein: CASSTTGAGGNQPQHF
D gene: TRBD1
V gene: TRBV18
J gene: TRBJ1-5
clone size: .
CDR3 length: 16

CDR3 DNA: TGTGCCAGTAGTGGACCCGGGACAAGTAATGAAAAACTGTTTTTT
CDR3 protein: CASSGPGTSNEKLFF
D gene: .
V gene: TRBV19
J gene: TRBJ1-4
clone size: once
CDR3 length: 15

CDR3 DNA: TGCGCCAGCAGCTTGCTAGGGGGGCCTCTCGAGCAGTACTTC
CDR3 protein: CASSLLGGPLEQYF
D gene: .
V gene: TRBV5-1
J gene: TRBJ2-7
clone size: .
CDR3 length: 14

CDR3 DNA: TGCGCCAGCAGCCACCCTGGACAGGGATGGAAAGATACGCAGTATTTT
CDR3 protein: CASSHPGQGWKDTQYF
D gene: TRBD1
V gene: TRBV4-1
J gene: TRBJ2-3
clone size: .
CDR3 length: 16

CDR3 DNA: TGTGCCAGCAGCCGGGGACACTACAATGAGCAGTTCTTC
CDR3 protein: CASSRGHYNEQFF
D gene: .
V gene: TRBV3-1/TRBV3-2
J gene: TRBJ2-1
clone size: once
CDR3 length: 13

CDR3 DNA: TGTGCCAGCTCACCACCGGACGGTGCTAACTATGGCTACACCTTC
CDR3 protein: CASSPPDGANYGYTF
D gene: .
V gene: TRBV18
J gene: TRBJ1-2
clone size: .
CDR3 length: 15